This T cell receptor (beta chain) was observed in a study of blood T cell repertoires in COVID-19. Libraries were prepared by immunoSEQ multiplex PCR; TCRdb keeps only in-frame clonotypes and omits some of them. The sample consists of approximately 120,000 clones, around nine tenths of them appearing once. Patients in Seattle were enrolled during active infection, then followed longitudinally. Trimming stripped 7 bases from V and 1 base from J, with 11 bases between. CDR1 and CDR2 from the germline V gene are MNHEY and SVGEGT. The CDR3 is 13 residues long. The sequence came from a man aged 50 or older with COVID-19, enrolled during active disease. This chain joins TRBV6-2 or TRBV6-3 and TRBJ2-7; possible D gene TRBD2, 6 bases. Sequenced input: peripheral blood. The CDR3 region has the DNA TGTGCCAGCAACCCGGGACTTTCCTACGAGCAGTACTTC. Translation gives CASNPGLSYEQYF.